This T cell receptor (beta chain) was sequenced in a study of identical twins. TCRdb re-called the 5' RACE reads through MiXCR, storing one row per CDR3 protein. The table records approximately 700,000 distinct CDR3 sequences, roughly 18% of them present only once. This CDR3 is 13 amino acids long. V lost 6 bases and J lost 3, with 12 bases in between. The same sample was also used in a study of T cells expressing NK-cell markers.

This receptor was taken from a woman younger than 30 in good health. Sequencing was done on a sample of PBMCs. The chain employs TRBV12-3 or TRBV12-4 and TRBJ2-7, with a weak D call TRBD1 (6 bases). Here the CDR3 DNA reads TGTGCCAGCAGGTGGGACACATTCTACGAGCAGTACTTC. Translation gives CASRWDTFYEQYF.